This TCR beta chain was recorded in a study of blood T cell repertoires in COVID-19. As processed by the authors: Reference gene primer amplification yielded estimated nucleated cell counts. Sequencing used immunoSEQ multiplex PCR; TCRdb keeps in-frame clones, though not all of them. D and trimming come from the DNA, and the V and J calls and clone size come from that table. The table lists roughly 150,000 clones, over 70% of them singletons. This clone occurred once. This sequence was found in a man between 70 and 80 years old who had been exposed to COVID-19. The source material was PBMCs or T cells enriched from blood (not recorded which).

CDR3 sequence (DNA): TGTGCCAGCAAGGACATGGACAGCTCCACAGATACGCAGTATTTT. Translated, it gives CASKDMDSSTDTQYF. The genes are TRBV2 and TRBJ2-3; possibly TRBD1 for D (6 bases). Trimming shortened V by 7 bases and J by 2 bases, and 16 bases separated the two germline ends. Germline V gives CDR1 SNHLY, CDR2 FYNNEI. This CDR3 contains 15 residues.